What follows are 22 T cell receptor beta chains derived from one specimen sequenced in a study of blood T cell repertoires in COVID-19. Generated by immunoSEQ multiplex PCR, the TCRdb table keeps only in-frame clones and is missing some. The sample contains around 150,000 clones, roughly 82% of which appear only once. What was sequenced was PBMCs or T cells enriched from blood (not recorded which). The source is a man in his fifties who had recovered from COVID-19.

This clone is a singleton in its sample. The V call is TRBV19, the J call TRBJ2-1; TRBD2 agrees at 7 bases. Looked up from germline, CDR1 is LNHDA and CDR2 is SQIVND (reference sequence). CDR3 size: 15 residues. V trimming: 3 bases; J trimming: 4 bases; junction bases outside the gene matches: 6. CDR3 residues: CASSIVLAPYNEQFF. The CDR3 nucleotides are TGTGCCAGTAGTATCGTACTAGCGCCATACAATGAGCAGTTCTTC.

V is TRBV10-3 and J is TRBJ1-2; 9 nucleotides line up with TRBD1. CDR1 ENHRY and CDR2 SYGVKD come from the germline V gene. The CDR3 is 14 amino acids. J gave up 8 bases and V 3 bases, and 7 bases lay outside the gene matches. CDR3 region: CAISEPGQGGGYTF. As DNA, the CDR3 is TGTGCCATCAGTGAACCGGGACAGGGAGGCGGCTACACCTTC.

V usage is TRBV10-1 and J usage is TRBJ2-2, with TRBD2 matching over 7 bases. Unmatched junction bases numbered 1, after V lost 6 bases and J lost 0 bases. Looked up from germline, CDR1 is WNHNN and CDR2 is SYGVQD (reference sequence). This CDR3 spans 14 amino acids. CDR3 sequence: CASRLAANTGELFF. DNA for the CDR3: TGCGCCAGCAGGCTAGCGGCGAACACCGGGGAGCTGTTTTTT.

The chain uses TRBV21-1 and TRBJ2-2; the listed D gene, TRBD1, was not tested against the DNA. TRBV21-1 is described as a pseudogene. This CDR3 has 17 residues. The CDR3 nucleotides are TGTGCCAGCAGCAGGGGTGAGCAGGGGGCGAACACCGGGGAGCTGTTTTTT. Its protein product is CASSRGEQGANTGELFF.

The chain carries TRBV7-2 and TRBJ1-1; no clear D gene. CDR1 and CDR2 (germline): SGHTA, FQGNSA. The CDR3 length is 14 residues. V lost 2 bases to trimming and J lost 8 bases, with 15 bases between them. This CDR3 is CASSLSRGTLEAFF. CDR3 in DNA: TGTGCCAGCAGCTTATCCCGCGGCACGCTGGAAGCTTTCTTT.

This chain links TRBV11-3 with TRBJ2-2, with 10 bases fitting TRBD2. Germline CDR1 SGHNT, CDR2 YENEEA. V lost 0 bases, J lost 4 bases, and 5 bases stayed unmatched. The CDR3 is 17 residues long. The chain's CDR3 is CASSLDGTSATTGELFF. The DNA for the CDR3 is TGTGCCAGCAGCTTAGACGGGACTAGCGCGACCACCGGGGAGCTGTTTTTT.

This chain links TRBV21-1 with TRBJ2-7; the tabulated D call, TRBD2, remains unverified against the DNA. TRBV21-1 corresponds to a pseudogene. CDR3 size: 14 residues. The CDR3 DNA is TGTGCCAGCACTTCCCACGGGGAAAGGAACGAGCAGTACTTC. It specifies CASTSHGERNEQYF.

The chain combines TRBV6-1 with TRBJ2-6; 8 nucleotides align to TRBD2. Germline trimming cut 8 bases from V and 4 bases from J; bases unmatched to any gene: 7. Germline V gives CDR1 MNHNS, CDR2 SASEGT. This CDR3 region has 15 residues. The CDR3 loop reads CASSGRGTGANVLTF. The CDR3 DNA sequence: TGTGCCAGCTCCGGGAGGGGTACAGGGGCCAACGTCCTGACTTTC.

The chain has TRBV5-5 and TRBJ2-7; a possible D gene is TRBD1 (7 bases). Trimming removed 1 base from V and 3 bases from J, with 11 bases in between. CDR1 and CDR2 (germline): SGHKS, YYEKEE (reference sequence). The CDR3 is 14 residues long. For the CDR3, the DNA is TGTGCCAGCAGCTTGCAGGGGGGATTCTACGAGCAGTACTTC. Translation: CASSLQGGFYEQYF.

The gene calls are TRBV29-1 and TRBJ2-2; 9 bases agree with TRBD2. J gave up 2 bases and V 7 bases, and 5 bases lay outside the gene matches. This CDR3 has 14 residues. The germline CDR1 and CDR2 sequences are SQVTM and ANQGSEA. The CDR3 loop is CSGRLAANTGELFF. The CDR3 DNA reads TGCAGCGGAAGACTAGCGGCAAACACCGGGGAGCTGTTTTTT.

The chain has TRBV3-1 (or the pseudogene TRBV3-2) and TRBJ1-2, with a weak D call TRBD1 (5 bases). V was clipped by 2 bases and J by 7 bases, with 8 bases between them. CDR3 length: 12 amino acids. CDR1 is LGHDT, CDR2 YNNKEL, per germline (reference sequence). CDR3 region: CASSQSGGGYTF. The CDR3 region has the DNA TGTGCCAGCAGCCAATCCGGGGGTGGCTACACCTTC.

This clone has only a few counts. The chain has TRBV28 and TRBJ1-3, with TRBD1 identical over 7 bases. The CDR3 consists of 15 residues. CDR1 and CDR2 (germline): MDHEN, SYDVKM. Trimming at V came to 11 bases and at J to 0 bases, leaving 10 bases not matched to a gene. The CDR3 DNA is TGTGCCGCAGGATCGACAGGGATCTCTGGAAACACCATATATTTT. This gives the protein CAAGSTGISGNTIYF.

The chain recombines TRBV3-1 (or the pseudogene TRBV3-2) with TRBJ2-5; no clear D gene. Germline CDR1 LGHDT, CDR2 YNNKEL (reference sequence). V was cut by 1 base and J by 5 bases, with 8 bases left in between. This CDR3 comprises 13 residues. For the CDR3, the DNA is TGTGCCAGCAGCCAAGTTCAGTCGGAGACCCAGTACTTC. This gives the protein CASSQVQSETQYF.

This clone was counted a single time. The chain joins TRBV7-3 to TRBJ2-1; TRBD2 matches at 8 bases. CDR3 length: 14 amino acids. Trimming took 5 bases from V and 10 from J; bases not matched to a gene: 10. Germline V lookup: CDR1 SGHTA, CDR2 FQGTGA. CDR3 residues: CASSHSGASGEQFF. CDR3 sequence (DNA): TGTGCCAGCAGCCACTCCGGGGCTAGCGGGGAGCAGTTCTTC. The whole variable domain, remainder taken from reference TRBV7-3 and TRBJ2-1, is GAGVSQTPSNKVTEKGKYVELRCDPISGHTALYWYRQSLGQGPEFLIYFQGTGAADDSGLPNDRFFAVRPEGSVSTLKIQRTERGDSAVYLCASSHSGASGEQFFGPGTRLTVL.

The chain uses TRBV6-6 and TRBJ2-4; D may be TRBD1 (6 bases). The V end lost 5 bases, the J end lost 0 bases, and 17 bases lay between the germline ends. Looked up from germline, CDR1 is MNHNY and CDR2 is SVGAGI (reference sequence). The length of the CDR3 is 17 residues. The DNA of the CDR3 is TGTGCCAGCAGTCCAACGTTTACAGGGTCAGCCAAAAACATTCAGTACTTC. Translating gives CASSPTFTGSAKNIQYF.

CDR3 protein: CASSLFGGLSYEQYF. The CDR3 DNA reads TGCGCCAGCAGCTTGTTTGGGGGCCTATCCTACGAGCAGTACTTC. V usage is TRBV5-1 and J usage is TRBJ2-7, with D possibly TRBD1 on 6 matching bases. V was pared by 1 base and J by 1 base, with 12 bases between. Per germline, CDR1 SGHRS and CDR2 YFSETQ. This CDR3 spans 15 amino acids.

This clone has only a few counts. This chain links TRBV28 with TRBJ2-5; 8 bases agree with TRBD1. J was trimmed by 1 base and V by 6 bases; bases with no gene match: 10. The CDR3 extends over 16 amino acids. Germline-derived CDR1 and CDR2 are MDHEN and SYDVKM. CDR3 protein: CASSPGQGWRQETQYF. The CDR3 DNA is TGTGCCAGCAGCCCCGGACAGGGCTGGCGCCAAGAGACCCAGTACTTC.

The chain is built from TRBV28 and TRBJ2-2; weak D call: TRBD2 (5 bases). Looked up from germline, CDR1 is MDHEN and CDR2 is SYDVKM. CDR3 length: 12 residues. V dropped 8 bases and J dropped 4 bases, with 8 bases sitting between them. CDR3 protein: CASRRATGELFF. CDR3 coding DNA: TGTGCCAGCCGGCGGGCCACCGGGGAGCTGTTTTTT.

The chain recombines TRBV6-4 with TRBJ2-1, with 9 bases identical to TRBD2. The V gene end was trimmed by 0 bases and the J gene end by 9 bases; junction bases not matched to a gene: 6. From germline, CDR1 is MRHNA and CDR2 SNTAGT. The CDR3 extends over 15 amino acids. CDR3 protein: CASSDSAGGPGEQFF. The CDR3 DNA reads as TGTGCCAGCAGTGACTCGGCGGGGGGGCCGGGTGAGCAGTTCTTC.

This chain joins TRBV6-5 and TRBJ1-1, with TRBD1 matching 9 bases. The V gene end was trimmed by 7 bases and the J gene end by 4 bases; junction bases not matched to a gene: 4. Germline loops: CDR1 MNHEY, CDR2 SVGAGI. The CDR3 has 13 amino acids. CDR3 bases: TGTGCCAGCAACCCGACAGGGGGCACTGAAGCTTTCTTT. Its translation is CASNPTGGTEAFF.

V gene TRBV10-1 combines with J gene TRBJ2-7; D might be TRBD2 (6 bases). The germline V gene encodes CDR1 WNHNN and CDR2 SYGVQD (reference sequence). Trimming removed 5 bases from V and 6 bases from J, with 17 bases in between. The CDR3 is 14 amino acids. The CDR3 sequence: CASSPRASASEQYF. CDR3 coding DNA: TGCGCCAGCAGTCCGAGGGCTAGCGCGTCCGAGCAGTACTTC.

The rearrangement links TRBV3-1 (or the pseudogene TRBV3-2) to TRBJ2-7, with 9 bases lining up with TRBD1. CDR1 is LGHDT and CDR2 is YNNKEL in the germline V gene (reference sequence). The CDR3 contains 15 residues. Trimming removed 4 bases from V and 4 bases from J; junction bases left unmatched: 8. Written as DNA, the CDR3 is TGTGCCAGCAGCCTCGGGACAGGGCAAAGGTACGAGCAGTACTTC. As protein: CASSLGTGQRYEQYF.